A selection of T cell receptor beta chains follows, all from one sample in a study of shared clonotypes between healthy human individuals. Repertoires were generated with immunoSEQ multiplex PCR, while TCRdb's copy carries only in-frame clones and drops some. The sample shows approximately 2.3 million clones, 93% of them seen only once. The sequencing sample was made of naive CD4+ T cells from PBMCs. These TCRs come from a man aged 18-30 years in good health. Some clones in this sample may be carry-over from other donors' samples. Both conserved end residues are part of each CDR3. The order of the fields is clone size, J gene, V gene, D gene, CDR3 length, CDR3 protein, CDR3 DNA. D genes are given only for firm matches. Only part of the rows carry a size: once, few, many, or a class if the clone is expanded.

clone_size: .
j_call: TRBJ1-3
v_call: TRBV11-2
d_call: .
cdr3_length: 17
cdr3_aa: CASSLAPPMGRGNTIYF
cdr3_nt: TGTGCCAGCAGCTTAGCCCCCCCGATGGGACGGGGAAACACCATATATTTT

clone_size: .
j_call: TRBJ2-2
v_call: TRBV7-2
d_call: .
cdr3_length: 15
cdr3_aa: CASSFKTPRAGELFF
cdr3_nt: TGTGCCAGCAGCTTTAAGACACCGAGGGCCGGGGAGCTGTTTTTT

clone_size: .
j_call: TRBJ2-7
v_call: TRBV7-9
d_call: .
cdr3_length: 12
cdr3_aa: CASSLVGYEQYF
cdr3_nt: TGTGCCAGCAGCTTAGTAGGCTACGAGCAGTACTTC

clone_size: .
j_call: TRBJ1-1
v_call: TRBV11-2
d_call: TRBD1
cdr3_length: 17
cdr3_aa: CASSTPRTGRTYTEAFF
cdr3_nt: TGTGCCAGCAGCACACCCCGGACAGGGAGGACGTACACTGAAGCTTTCTTT

clone_size: .
j_call: TRBJ2-7
v_call: TRBV18
d_call: TRBD1
cdr3_length: 14
cdr3_aa: CASSQGQGAWEQYF
cdr3_nt: TGTGCCAGCTCACAGGGACAGGGGGCCTGGGAGCAGTACTTC

clone_size: .
j_call: TRBJ2-1
v_call: TRBV20-1
d_call: .
cdr3_length: 11
cdr3_aa: CSAPAYNEQFF
cdr3_nt: TGCAGTGCACCTGCATACAATGAGCAGTTCTTC

clone_size: .
j_call: TRBJ1-1
v_call: TRBV7-2
d_call: .
cdr3_length: 14
cdr3_aa: CASSFTGMNTEAFF
cdr3_nt: TGTGCCAGCAGCTTCACAGGGATGAACACTGAAGCTTTCTTT

clone_size: .
j_call: TRBJ2-7
v_call: TRBV7-8
d_call: TRBD1
cdr3_length: 15
cdr3_aa: CASSSTGTGLYEQYF
cdr3_nt: TGTGCCAGCAGCTCAACCGGGACAGGGCTCTACGAGCAGTACTTC

clone_size: .
j_call: TRBJ1-1
v_call: TRBV30
d_call: TRBD1
cdr3_length: 13
cdr3_aa: CAWGTGIDTEAFF
cdr3_nt: TGTGCCTGGGGGACAGGGATCGACACTGAAGCTTTCTTT

clone_size: .
j_call: TRBJ1-4
v_call: TRBV15
d_call: .
cdr3_length: 16
cdr3_aa: CATSPRGGTTNEKLFF
cdr3_nt: TGTGCCACCAGCCCACGGGGGGGGACAACTAATGAAAAACTGTTTTTT

clone_size: .
j_call: TRBJ2-1
v_call: TRBV20-1
d_call: .
cdr3_length: 11
cdr3_aa: CSASQRDEQFF
cdr3_nt: TGCAGTGCTAGTCAGCGGGATGAGCAGTTCTTC

clone_size: .
j_call: TRBJ1-1
v_call: TRBV11-1
d_call: .
cdr3_length: 13
cdr3_aa: CASSGLMNTEAFF
cdr3_nt: TGTGCCAGCAGCGGACTGATGAACACTGAAGCTTTCTTT

clone_size: once
j_call: TRBJ1-2
v_call: TRBV23-1
d_call: .
cdr3_length: 15
cdr3_aa: CASSQSRTRMSGYTF
cdr3_nt: TGCGCCAGCAGTCAATCCCGGACAAGGATGAGTGGCTACACCTTC

clone_size: .
j_call: TRBJ2-5
v_call: TRBV19
d_call: TRBD1
cdr3_length: 14
cdr3_aa: CATRDRGPQETQYF
cdr3_nt: TGTGCCACCAGGGACAGGGGGCCTCAAGAGACCCAGTACTTC

clone_size: .
j_call: TRBJ2-1
v_call: TRBV10-3
d_call: .
cdr3_length: 12
cdr3_aa: CAISEGRWEQFF
cdr3_nt: TGTGCCATCAGTGAGGGAAGGTGGGAGCAGTTCTTC

clone_size: .
j_call: TRBJ1-5
v_call: TRBV27
d_call: TRBD1
cdr3_length: 15
cdr3_aa: CASSLGQGSNQPQHF
cdr3_nt: TGTGCCAGCAGTTTGGGACAGGGGAGCAATCAGCCCCAGCATTTT

clone_size: .
j_call: TRBJ2-7
v_call: TRBV5-1
d_call: .
cdr3_length: 12
cdr3_aa: CASSLGLGEQYF
cdr3_nt: TGCGCCAGCAGCTTGGGACTGGGCGAGCAGTACTTC

clone_size: .
j_call: TRBJ2-1
v_call: TRBV18
d_call: .
cdr3_length: 13
cdr3_aa: CASSPPSGNEQFF
cdr3_nt: TGTGCCAGCTCACCACCTAGTGGCAATGAGCAGTTCTTC

clone_size: .
j_call: TRBJ2-7
v_call: TRBV19
d_call: TRBD1
cdr3_length: 15
cdr3_aa: CASSGPRDSYYEQYF
cdr3_nt: TGTGCCAGTAGTGGCCCCCGGGACAGCTACTACGAGCAGTACTTC

clone_size: .
j_call: TRBJ1-3
v_call: TRBV28
d_call: .
cdr3_length: 15
cdr3_aa: CASSLIQSSGNTIYF
cdr3_nt: TGTGCCAGCAGTCTAATACAGAGCTCTGGAAACACCATATATTTT

clone_size: .
j_call: TRBJ1-2
v_call: TRBV28
d_call: TRBD1
cdr3_length: 16
cdr3_aa: CASSGTEGAPNYGYTF
cdr3_nt: TGTGCCAGCAGTGGGACTGAGGGGGCCCCTAACTATGGCTACACCTTC

clone_size: once
j_call: TRBJ2-7
v_call: TRBV7-8
d_call: .
cdr3_length: 18
cdr3_aa: CASSLKLSSGGQGYEQYF
cdr3_nt: TGTGCCAGCAGCTTAAAGCTGTCAAGCGGGGGACAGGGCTACGAGCAGTACTTC

clone_size: .
j_call: TRBJ1-2
v_call: TRBV6-5
d_call: TRBD1
cdr3_length: 13
cdr3_aa: CASSRDRVYGYTF
cdr3_nt: TGTGCCAGCAGTAGAGACAGGGTCTATGGCTACACCTTC

clone_size: .
j_call: TRBJ2-1
v_call: TRBV9
d_call: TRBD2
cdr3_length: 15
cdr3_aa: CASSVASSGWNEQFF
cdr3_nt: TGTGCCAGCAGCGTAGCGTCTAGCGGGTGGAATGAGCAGTTCTTC

clone_size: .
j_call: TRBJ2-3
v_call: TRBV6-5
d_call: .
cdr3_length: 13
cdr3_aa: CASSSRRGDTQYF
cdr3_nt: TGTGCCAGCAGTTCCCGAAGGGGAGATACGCAGTATTTT

clone_size: .
j_call: TRBJ2-7
v_call: TRBV11-3
d_call: .
cdr3_length: 13
cdr3_aa: CASSLEVGYEQYF
cdr3_nt: TGTGCCAGCAGCTTAGAGGTCGGATACGAGCAGTACTTC

clone_size: .
j_call: TRBJ1-3
v_call: TRBV10-3
d_call: TRBD1
cdr3_length: 16
cdr3_aa: CAISGNRGPGGNTIYF
cdr3_nt: TGTGCCATCAGTGGAAACAGGGGGCCCGGGGGAAACACCATATATTTT

clone_size: .
j_call: TRBJ2-1
v_call: TRBV25-1
d_call: .
cdr3_length: 14
cdr3_aa: CASSVYTGNNEQFF
cdr3_nt: TGTGCCAGCAGTGTCTATACAGGAAACAATGAGCAGTTCTTC

clone_size: .
j_call: TRBJ1-1
v_call: TRBV30
d_call: .
cdr3_length: 15
cdr3_aa: CAWRVGTLATTEAFF
cdr3_nt: TGTGCCTGGAGGGTAGGGACCCTCGCCACCACTGAAGCTTTCTTT

clone_size: .
j_call: TRBJ2-1
v_call: TRBV18
d_call: .
cdr3_length: 15
cdr3_aa: CASSPRAQGDNEQFF
cdr3_nt: TGTGCCAGCTCACCACGGGCTCAGGGCGACAATGAGCAGTTCTTC

clone_size: .
j_call: TRBJ1-1
v_call: TRBV25-1
d_call: .
cdr3_length: 14
cdr3_aa: CASSEYWANTEAFF
cdr3_nt: TGTGCCAGCAGTGAATATTGGGCTAACACTGAAGCTTTCTTT

clone_size: .
j_call: TRBJ1-3
v_call: TRBV2
d_call: .
cdr3_length: 13
cdr3_aa: CASSVEGRNTIYF
cdr3_nt: TGTGCCAGCAGTGTCGAGGGGCGAAACACCATATATTTT

clone_size: .
j_call: TRBJ2-5
v_call: TRBV7-6
d_call: .
cdr3_length: 12
cdr3_aa: CASSRQQETQYF
cdr3_nt: TGTGCCAGCAGCAGACAGCAAGAGACCCAGTACTTC

clone_size: .
j_call: TRBJ1-1
v_call: TRBV14
d_call: .
cdr3_length: 13
cdr3_aa: CASSQDGQGKAFF
cdr3_nt: TGTGCCAGCAGCCAAGATGGCCAGGGGAAAGCTTTCTTT

clone_size: .
j_call: TRBJ1-1
v_call: TRBV6-5
d_call: TRBD1
cdr3_length: 14
cdr3_aa: CASSQTGGRTEAFF
cdr3_nt: TGTGCCAGCAGCCAGACAGGGGGTCGGACTGAAGCTTTCTTT

clone_size: .
j_call: TRBJ2-4
v_call: TRBV28
d_call: .
cdr3_length: 15
cdr3_aa: CASSLGSPAKNIQYF
cdr3_nt: TGTGCCAGCAGTTTGGGGTCCCCAGCCAAAAACATTCAGTACTTC

clone_size: few
j_call: TRBJ2-7
v_call: TRBV28
d_call: .
cdr3_length: 12
cdr3_aa: CASTSASYEQYF
cdr3_nt: TGTGCCAGCACCAGTGCTTCCTACGAGCAGTACTTC

clone_size: .
j_call: TRBJ2-6
v_call: TRBV5-1
d_call: .
cdr3_length: 17
cdr3_aa: CASSLEPQGSGANVLTF
cdr3_nt: TGCGCCAGCAGCTTGGAGCCCCAGGGGTCTGGGGCCAACGTCCTGACTTTC

clone_size: .
j_call: TRBJ2-3
v_call: TRBV4-3
d_call: .
cdr3_length: 15
cdr3_aa: CASSLRGRGEDTQYF
cdr3_nt: TGCGCCAGCAGCCTCCGGGGGAGGGGGGAAGATACGCAGTATTTT

clone_size: .
j_call: TRBJ2-2
v_call: TRBV5-4
d_call: .
cdr3_length: 14
cdr3_aa: CASSQGTGTGELFF
cdr3_nt: TGTGCCAGCAGCCAGGGGACGGGCACCGGGGAGCTGTTTTTT

clone_size: .
j_call: TRBJ2-5
v_call: TRBV5-1
d_call: TRBD1
cdr3_length: 16
cdr3_aa: CASSGTGQGFGETQYF
cdr3_nt: TGCGCCAGCAGCGGGACGGGACAGGGGTTTGGGGAGACCCAGTACTTC

clone_size: once
j_call: TRBJ2-7
v_call: TRBV5-1
d_call: TRBD2
cdr3_length: 15
cdr3_aa: CASTAGGSQSYEQYF
cdr3_nt: TGCGCCAGCACCGCGGGGGGCTCCCAGTCCTACGAGCAGTACTTC